Listed here are 4 T cell receptor beta chains from one sample, sequenced in a study of T cells in Graves' hyperthyroidism and ophthalmopathy. Amplification of TCR beta CDR3 regions was performed using RNA transcripts as template. The HTBI primer set drove a first-round RT-PCR of the TCR CDR3. TCRdb reprocessed the multiplex PCR reads via MiXCR and lists one record per CDR3 protein. Counted here are over 700,000 distinct CDR3 sequences, roughly 20% occurring once; the ten biggest clones make up 16%. The specimen was blood. Every receptor here comes from a woman aged 45-65 years with Graves' hyperthyroidism that later progressed to Graves' ophthalmopathy.

The chain recombines TRBV7-9 with TRBJ1-1; TRBD1 is a possible D gene (6 bases). Trimming took 5 bases from V and 3 from J, leaving 19 bases between them. CDR1 is SEHNR and CDR2 is FQNEAQ in the germline V gene (reference sequence). This CDR3 contains 16 residues. The CDR3 here is CASSAQRYRADTEAFF. CDR3 bases: TGTGCCAGCAGCGCCCAACGCTACAGGGCGGACACTGAAGCTTTCTTT. The variable domain in full, with the rest retrieved from reference TRBV7-9 and TRBJ1-1, is DTGVSQNPRHKITKRGQNVTFRCDPISEHNRLYWYRQTLGQGPEFLTYFQNEAQLEKSRLLSDRFSAERPKGSFSTLEIQRTEQGDSAMYLCASSAQRYRADTEAFFGQGTRLTVV.

Turning to this clonotype: The junction differs from germline at one of its ends, possibly a read error. The chain employs TRBV7-3 and TRBJ2-1; a weak D match, TRBD2 (6 bases). This CDR3 region has 16 residues. CDR1 SGHTA and CDR2 FQGTGA come from the germline V gene. This chain's CDR3 is CASSLGARGSYNEQLF. The DNA of the CDR3 is TGTGCCAGCAGCTTAGGGGCGCGGGGCTCCTACAATGAGCAGCTCTTC.

This clonotype showed up just a few times. The chain joins TRBV6-1 to TRBJ1-3; possibly TRBD1 for D (5 bases). V was trimmed by 2 bases and J by 3 bases, leaving 11 bases between them. Germline values: CDR1 MNHNS, CDR2 SASEGT. The CDR3 sequence is 15 residues long. The CDR3 coding sequence is TGTGCCAGCAGTGAAATTGGGGACGGTGGAAACACCATATATTTT. Its protein product is CASSEIGDGGNTIYF.

The J gene is TRBJ1-6, the V gene TRBV6-1; D ambiguous. Germline CDR1 and CDR2: MNHNS and SASEGT. Trimming stripped 7 bases from V and 10 bases from J, with 20 bases between. The CDR3 loop spans 15 amino acids. The CDR3 nucleotides read TGTGCCAGCACCCTTTTCCCCGGTGGGGAATCACCCCTCCACTTT. Translation: CASTLFPGGESPLHF.